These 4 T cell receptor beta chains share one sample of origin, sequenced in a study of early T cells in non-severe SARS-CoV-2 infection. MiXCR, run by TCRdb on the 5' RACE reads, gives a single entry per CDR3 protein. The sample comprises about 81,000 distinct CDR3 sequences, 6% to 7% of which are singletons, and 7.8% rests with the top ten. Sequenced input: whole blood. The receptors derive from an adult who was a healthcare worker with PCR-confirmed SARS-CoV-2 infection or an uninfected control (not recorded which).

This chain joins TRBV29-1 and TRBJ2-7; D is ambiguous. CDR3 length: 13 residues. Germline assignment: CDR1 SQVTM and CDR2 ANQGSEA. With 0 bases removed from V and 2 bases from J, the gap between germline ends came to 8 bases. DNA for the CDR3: TGCAGCGTTGAAGAGTACCTAACCTACGAGCAGTACTTC. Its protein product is CSVEEYLTYEQYF.

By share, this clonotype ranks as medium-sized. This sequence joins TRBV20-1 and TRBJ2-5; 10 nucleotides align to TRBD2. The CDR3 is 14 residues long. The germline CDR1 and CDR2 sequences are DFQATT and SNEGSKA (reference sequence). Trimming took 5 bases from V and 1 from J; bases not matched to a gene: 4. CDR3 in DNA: TGCAGTGCTCGAGGGACTAGCGCCCAAGAGACCCAGTACTTC. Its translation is CSARGTSAQETQYF.

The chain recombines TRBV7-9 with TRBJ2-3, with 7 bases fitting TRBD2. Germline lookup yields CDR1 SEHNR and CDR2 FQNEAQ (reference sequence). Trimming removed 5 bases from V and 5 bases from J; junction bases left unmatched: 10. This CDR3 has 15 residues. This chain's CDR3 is CASSPEVGGRDTQYF. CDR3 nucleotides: TGTGCCAGCAGCCCCGAGGTGGGGGGGAGAGATACGCAGTATTTT.

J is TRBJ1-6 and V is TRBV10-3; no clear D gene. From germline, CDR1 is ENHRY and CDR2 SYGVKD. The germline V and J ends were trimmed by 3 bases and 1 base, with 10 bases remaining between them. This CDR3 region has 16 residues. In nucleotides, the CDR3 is TGTGCCATCAGTGAATTGTCGAGATCCTATAATTCACCCCTCCACTTT. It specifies CAISELSRSYNSPLHF.